The 15 T cell receptor beta chains listed next were all sequenced from one sample in a study of cytomegalovirus exposure and HLA in healthy donors. The PCR ran on 60 Vbeta and 13 Jbeta primers. Generated by immunoSEQ multiplex PCR, the TCRdb table keeps only in-frame clones and is missing some. The repertoire consists of about 130,000 clones, with 60% to 80% occurring once and the leading ten covering approximately 2.1%. Sequenced material: PBMCs. The receptors were gathered from a man in his thirties or forties in good health and CMV-seronegative.

CDR3 in DNA: TGTGCCAGCAGGGGAGCGGGAGCCCACGAGCAGTACTTC. Protein: CASRGAGAHEQYF. The genes are TRBV7-9 and TRBJ2-7, with 8 nucleotides matching TRBD2. After removal of 6 bases from V and 5 bases from J, the junction contained 6 bases not matched to a gene. The CDR3 totals 13 residues. Germline V gene lookup returns CDR1 SEHNR and CDR2 FQNEAQ (reference sequence). Full variable domain (outside the CDR3, taken from reference TRBV7-9 and TRBJ2-7): DTGVSQNPRHKITKRGQNVTFRCDPISEHNRLYWYRQTLGQGPEFLTYFQNEAQLEKSRLLSDRFSAERPKGSFSTLEIQRTEQGDSAMYLCASRGAGAHEQYFGPGTRLTVT.

The CDR3 coding sequence is TGTGCCAGCGAAGAACTAGCGAACTTTGTAGATACGCAGTATTTT. Protein: CASEELANFVDTQYF. This chain uses TRBV2 with TRBJ2-3; 7 positions agree with TRBD2. CDR3 size: 15 residues. Germline V CDR1 and CDR2: SNHLY, FYNNEI. V lost 8 bases and J lost 5; bases outside the gene matches: 13.

The chain couples TRBV10-2 to TRBJ2-7, with D perhaps TRBD1 (6 bases). Trimming shortened V by 4 bases and J by 6 bases, and 22 bases separated the two germline ends. The germline V gene encodes CDR1 WSHSY and CDR2 SAAADI. There are 16 residues in the CDR3. The CDR3 sequence: CASSATMTGPLCEQYF. In DNA form, the CDR3 reads TGCGCCAGCAGTGCGACCATGACAGGCCCCCTGTGCGAGCAGTACTTC.

The chain links TRBV29-1 to TRBJ2-5; tentative D call: TRBD1 (6 bases). Judging by the DNA end, TRBJ2-7 fits better; the J call may be wrong. CDR1 SQVTM and CDR2 ANQGSEA come from the germline V gene. The CDR3 is 13 amino acids. DNA for the CDR3: TGCAGCGTTGACGTCAGGGGCGGATACGAGCAGTACTTC. As protein: CSVDVRGGYEQYF.

In this sample, this clone turned up once. The chain links TRBV7-2 to TRBJ1-1; TRBD1 might be the D (6 bases). The CDR3 contains 15 residues. V shed 5 bases and J shed 4 bases, with 17 bases lying between them. Germline values: CDR1 SGHTA, CDR2 FQGNSA. The CDR3 sequence is CASSPRGTRATEAFF. The DNA of the CDR3 is TGTGCCAGCAGCCCTAGAGGGACACGGGCCACTGAAGCTTTCTTT.

The V call is TRBV6-1, the J call TRBJ2-3; the match to TRBD2 covers 8 bases. J was trimmed by 14 bases and V by 8 bases; bases with no gene match: 21. This CDR3 is built from 15 residues. The germline gives CDR1 MNHNS, CDR2 SASEGT. This chain's CDR3 is CASSTLLAAGGGLYF. The DNA for the CDR3 is TGTGCCAGCTCGACCCTCCTAGCGGCGGGAGGAGGATTGTATTTT.

This rearrangement joins TRBV7-2 to TRBJ2-3; 8 bases match TRBD2. The junction had 5 bases not matched to a gene; V was cut back by 0 bases and J by 6 bases. Germline lookup yields CDR1 SGHTA and CDR2 FQGNSA. The CDR3 extends over 15 amino acids. CDR3 sequence (DNA): TGTGCCAGCAGCTTAGCGGCGGGAGGTCTTGATACGCAGTATTTT. Protein sequence: CASSLAAGGLDTQYF.

The chain links TRBV4-3 to TRBJ2-1; TRBD2 matches 9 bases. This CDR3 region has 15 residues. Unmatched junction bases numbered 9, after V lost 4 bases and J lost 8 bases. CDR1 and CDR2 (germline): LGHNA, YSLEER. CDR3 nucleotide sequence: TGCGCCAGCAGCCTACGCCCTAGCGGGATCGATGAGCAGTTCTTC. The encoded protein is CASSLRPSGIDEQFF.

The chain recombines TRBV14 with TRBJ2-5, with 9 bases matching TRBD1. The CDR3 spans 15 residues. V lost 0 bases and J lost 6; bases outside the gene matches: 5. Germline assignment: CDR1 SGHDN and CDR2 FVKESK. As DNA, the CDR3 is TGTGCCAGCAGCCAAGAAACAGGGGGCTGGAAGACCCAGTACTTC. This sequence encodes CASSQETGGWKTQYF.

The chain couples TRBV5-1 to TRBJ2-7, with D hard to call. The V end lost 3 bases, the J end lost 1 base, and 8 bases lay between the germline ends. The CDR3 loop spans 13 amino acids. The germline V gene encodes CDR1 SGHRS and CDR2 YFSETQ. CDR3 in amino acids: CASSYDFSYEQYF. The DNA for the CDR3 is TGCGCCAGCAGCTACGACTTTTCCTACGAGCAGTACTTC.

About this clone: The junction shows a germline mismatch at one end, possibly a read error. V usage is TRBV5-1 and J usage is TRBJ1-4; TRBD1 matches 8 bases. The CDR3 is 14 residues long. Germline CDR1 is SGHRS and CDR2 is YFSETQ. The CDR3 region has the DNA TGCGCCAGCAGGTTGGACAGGGCCAATGAAAAACTGTTTTTT. Its protein is CASRLDRANEKLFF.

This sequence joins TRBV5-1 and TRBJ2-2, with a possible D match to TRBD1 (6 bases). The CDR3 is 13 amino acids. Germline V gene lookup returns CDR1 SGHRS and CDR2 YFSETQ. V dropped 6 bases and J dropped 7 bases, with 13 bases sitting between them. The CDR3: CASTTHRVGELFF. In nucleotides, the CDR3 is TGCGCCAGCACCACACACAGGGTCGGGGAGCTGTTTTTT.

Within the sample, this clone is medium-sized (0.01 to 0.1%). The gene calls are TRBV28 and TRBJ2-5; D is unclear. The CDR3 runs to 15 residues. Germline CDR1 is MDHEN and CDR2 is SYDVKM. The V and J ends lost 4 bases and 5 bases respectively, with 17 bases between them. CDR3 bases: TGTGCCAGCAGTTCACCATCGACTTTTGGGGAGACCCAGTACTTC. Amino acid sequence: CASSSPSTFGETQYF.

The chain is built from TRBV28 and TRBJ1-2; D uncertain. V was pared by 2 bases and J by 6 bases, with 13 bases between. The CDR3 is made up of 14 amino acids. Germline lookup yields CDR1 MDHEN and CDR2 SYDVKM. CDR3 amino acids: CASSLASTEDGYTF. CDR3 nucleotide sequence: TGTGCCAGCAGTTTAGCGAGCACAGAAGATGGCTACACCTTC.

In this sample, this clone turned up once. The rearrangement joins TRBV19 to TRBJ1-5, with D unclear. V lost 6 bases and J lost 1, with 25 bases in between. CDR1 and CDR2 (germline): LNHDA, SQIVND (reference sequence). This CDR3 is 19 amino acids long. The CDR3 DNA reads TGTGCCAGTAGCCTGCGGCGACAACCTCGGGAAGGGAGCAATCAGCCCCAGCATTTT. As protein: CASSLRRQPREGSNQPQHF.